This TCR beta chain appears in the sequencing data of a study of shared clonotypes between healthy human individuals. The sample holds one count of this clone. Its cognate antigen is unknown. Overall study results and limits: A handful of donors had around 5.5% of their naive CD4 clonotypes in common.

Unmatched junction bases numbered 6, after V lost 4 bases and J lost 5 bases. The length of the CDR3 is 15 residues. The germline V gene has CDR1 LNHDA and CDR2 SQIVND (reference sequence). In the naive CD8 group, cells lacked CD45RO and were positively selected for CCR7, so terminally differentiated effector memory CD45RA+ cells were left out. A roughly 220 ng quantity of DNA, 30,000 to 35,000 T cell genomes, went into the sorted-subset replicate PCRs. Source study methods: Junction-only sequences without quality scores came from ImmunoSEQ, so filtering differed. Data came from immunoSEQ multiplex PCR; TCRdb stores just in-frame clones and leaves some out. V, J and clone size were drawn from that table, and D and trimming were deduced from the DNA. This sample carries about 2 million clones, approximately 94% of them seen once, and the ten largest clones take about 1.1%.

Sequenced sample: naive CD8+ T cells sorted from blood. The chain is built from TRBV19 and TRBJ1-5; 9 bases align to TRBD1. This clonotype was obtained from a young man in good health. CDR3 coding DNA: TGTGCCAGTAGTACCTGGACAGGGGCTGATCAGCCCCAGCATTTT. Translating it yields CASSTWTGADQPQHF.